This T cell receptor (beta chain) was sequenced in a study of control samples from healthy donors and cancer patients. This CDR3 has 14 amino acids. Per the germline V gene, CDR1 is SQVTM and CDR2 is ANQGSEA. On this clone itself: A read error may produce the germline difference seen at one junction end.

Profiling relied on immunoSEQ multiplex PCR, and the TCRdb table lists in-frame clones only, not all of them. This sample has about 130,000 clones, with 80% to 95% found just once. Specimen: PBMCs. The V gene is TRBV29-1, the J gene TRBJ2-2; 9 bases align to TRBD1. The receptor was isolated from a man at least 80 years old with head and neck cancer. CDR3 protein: CSVEGQGVTGELLF. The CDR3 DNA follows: TGCAGCGTTGAAGGACAGGGGGTCACCGGGGAGCTGCTTTTT.